This paragraph covers one TCR beta chain sequence. What it binds is not known. This record comes from a study of shared clonotypes between healthy human individuals. TCRdb's table, derived via immunoSEQ multiplex PCR, lists solely in-frame clones and lacks some. The profile shows about 660,000 clones, roughly 70% of them singletons. From germline, CDR1 is SGHDT and CDR2 YYEEEE. Trimming shortened V by 4 bases and J by 1 base, and 11 bases separated the two germline ends. The CDR3 loop spans 14 amino acids. Overall study results and limits: Despite large depth, sorted-subset datasets appeared incompletely sequenced. The authors expected sequencing depth to affect clonotype sharing among donors. All-four-donor shared clonotypes had higher generation probabilities than non-shared clonotypes did. Blood was the only sampled material, and tissue repertoires likely differ.

The source is a woman younger than 45 in good health. Material for sequencing was memory CD4+ T cells sorted from blood. Documented subset: CD45RA-negative fraction. The rearrangement uses TRBV5-6 and TRBJ1-1; a possible D gene is TRBD1 (5 bases). The CDR3 loop is CASSRGDGNTEAFF. In DNA form, the CDR3 reads TGTGCCAGCAGCCGAGGGGACGGGAACACTGAAGCTTTCTTT.